The next 28 T cell receptor beta chains were all read from a single sample in a study of cytomegalovirus exposure and HLA in healthy donors. The primer mix had 60 Vbeta and 13 Jbeta primers. The repertoire was sequenced with immunoSEQ multiplex PCR; TCRdb's copy has only in-frame clones and lacks some. Here the sample spans tens of thousands of clones, approximately 60% being singletons. The sample consisted of PBMCs. Receptors were obtained from a male donor in good health and CMV-seropositive.

The chain carries TRBV14 and TRBJ2-7, with 12 bases identical to TRBD2. V shed 3 bases and J 3 bases; nucleotides not matched to a gene: 3. This CDR3 comprises 15 residues. Germline V lookup: CDR1 SGHDN, CDR2 FVKESK. CDR3: CASSQLLAGGYEQYF. The DNA for the CDR3 is TGTGCCAGCAGCCAGTTACTAGCGGGGGGCTACGAGCAGTACTTC.

J is TRBJ1-1 and V is TRBV5-1; the D gene is possibly TRBD1 (6 bases). The germline CDR1 and CDR2 sequences are SGHRS and YFSETQ. The CDR3 is 14 amino acids. Trimming took off 4 bases at V and 0 bases at J, with 10 bases between the two ends. The CDR3 loop reads CASSLTGLNTEAFF. The CDR3 bases are TGCGCCAGCAGCCTGACAGGACTGAACACTGAAGCTTTCTTT.

The rearrangement links TRBV10-3 to TRBJ2-5; 11 bases align to TRBD2. The V and J ends lost 5 bases and 3 bases, in that order; junction bases with no gene match: 2. Germline CDR1 reads ENHRY; CDR2 reads SYGVKD. The CDR3 runs to 14 residues. CDR3 region: CAISSSGGKETQYF. Here the CDR3 DNA reads TGTGCCATCAGTTCTAGCGGGGGGAAAGAGACCCAGTACTTC.

This clone was observed a few times. J is TRBJ2-7 and V is TRBV7-3, with 8 bases lining up with TRBD2. Germline values: CDR1 SGHTA, CDR2 FQGTGA. CDR3 size: 14 residues. The junction had 2 bases not matched to a gene; V was cut back by 0 bases and J by 4 bases. CDR3 protein: CASSLTPSGYEQYF. CDR3 nucleotides: TGTGCCAGCAGCTTAACTCCTAGCGGGTACGAGCAGTACTTC. The variable domain in full, with the rest retrieved from reference TRBV7-3 and TRBJ2-7, is GAGVSQTPSNKVTEKGKYVELRCDPISGHTALYWYRQSLGQGPEFLIYFQGTGAADDSGLPNDRFFAVRPEGSVSTLKIQRTERGDSAVYLCASSLTPSGYEQYFGPGTRLTVT.

This clone was found a few times. This rearrangement joins TRBV30 to TRBJ1-2; possible D gene TRBD1, 6 bases. V lost 0 bases and J lost 4, with 12 bases in between. This CDR3 is 14 amino acids long. Germline CDR1 reads GTSNPN; CDR2 reads SVGIG (reference sequence). Written as DNA, the CDR3 is TGTGCCTGGAGTGTCCGGACAGTCCTCTATGGCTACACCTTC. As protein: CAWSVRTVLYGYTF.

The gene calls are TRBV25-1 and TRBJ2-2; D gene uncertain. Germline CDR1 reads MGHDK; CDR2 reads SYGVNS. This CDR3 region has 13 residues. Between the trimmed V and J ends, which lost 6 bases and 4 bases, there was a span of 9 bases. This CDR3 is CASRIGFTGELFF. The CDR3 DNA follows: TGTGCCAGCAGAATCGGGTTCACCGGGGAGCTGTTTTTT.

The chain couples TRBV28 to TRBJ1-2, with TRBD1 identical over 8 bases. V gave up 7 bases and J gave up 5 bases; unmatched junction bases: 6. Germline V gives CDR1 MDHEN, CDR2 SYDVKM. CDR3 size: 13 residues. In nucleotides, the CDR3 is TGTGCCAGCACCCCCGACAGGGGATATGGCTACACCTTC. This translates into CASTPDRGYGYTF.

The V gene is TRBV6-5, the J gene TRBJ1-5; D ambiguous. The CDR3 consists of 15 residues. Trimming pared 6 bases from V and 2 bases from J, leaving 14 bases between. The germline V gene has CDR1 MNHEY and CDR2 SVGAGI. The CDR3 DNA sequence: TGTGCCAGCAGCCGTCTCCCTGAGGGCAATCAGCCCCAGCATTTT. Protein product: CASSRLPEGNQPQHF.

Here the CDR3 reads CATSRAGQGLYEQYF. CDR3 nucleotide sequence: TGTGCCACCAGCAGAGCGGGACAGGGACTCTACGAGCAGTACTTC. J is TRBJ2-7 and V is TRBV15; the match to TRBD1 covers 9 bases. Losses at the gene ends were 1 base for V and 3 bases for J; bases not matched to a gene: 4. This CDR3 region has 15 residues. Germline loops: CDR1 LNHNV, CDR2 YYDKDF (reference sequence).

In its sample, this clone was seen a few times. The V call is TRBV10-3, the J call TRBJ2-1; 9 bases fit TRBD1. This CDR3 comprises 16 residues. J gave up 0 bases and V 10 bases, and 10 bases lay outside the gene matches. Germline V CDR1 and CDR2: ENHRY, SYGVKD. The CDR3: CATIKDRGSSYNEQFF. The CDR3 bases are TGTGCCACCATAAAGGACAGGGGAAGCTCCTACAATGAGCAGTTCTTC.

J is TRBJ2-3 and V is TRBV21-1; TRBD2, as called in the table, went unchecked against the DNA. TRBV21-1 counts as a pseudogene. CDR3 length: 19 residues. CDR3 in amino acids: CASSKVRGWPSGMKDTQYF. In DNA, the CDR3 is TGTGCCAGCAGCAAAGTCCGAGGTTGGCCTAGCGGGATGAAGGATACGCAGTATTTT.

The rearrangement links TRBV7-9 to TRBJ2-2, with 7 bases that match TRBD1. Germline-derived CDR1 and CDR2 are SEHNR and FQNEAQ (reference sequence). V trimming: 6 bases; J trimming: 7 bases; junction bases outside the gene matches: 5. This CDR3 is 13 amino acids long. The chain's CDR3 is CASSIGGRGELFF. The CDR3 coding sequence is TGTGCCAGCAGTATAGGGGGCCGCGGGGAGCTGTTTTTT.

The V gene is TRBV6-5, the J gene TRBJ1-2; TRBD1 matches at 7 bases. V lost 2 bases to trimming and J lost 4 bases; unmatched junction nucleotides: 7. The V gene's germline CDR1 is MNHEY and CDR2 SVGAGI. The CDR3 has 15 amino acids. CDR3 in amino acids: CASSYLSGGTYGYTF. CDR3 nucleotides: TGTGCCAGCAGTTACCTCTCAGGGGGGACCTATGGCTACACCTTC.

The chain has TRBV7-2 and TRBJ2-7, with a tentative D call TRBD2 (7 bases). Deletions cut 6 bases from V and 1 base from J, with 13 bases between. Germline V gives CDR1 SGHTA, CDR2 FQGNSA. This CDR3 contains 14 residues. The CDR3 here is CASRGGERSYEQYF. CDR3 DNA sequence: TGTGCCAGCAGAGGGGGGGAGAGGTCCTACGAGCAGTACTTC. Full variable domain (rest looked up from reference TRBV7-2 and TRBJ2-7): GAGVSQSPSNKVTEKGKDVELRCDPISGHTALYWYRQSLGQGLEFLIYFQGNSAPDKSGLPSDRFSAERTGGSVSTLTIQRTQQEDSAVYLCASRGGERSYEQYFGPGTRLTVT.

This chain links TRBV7-8 with TRBJ2-7, with 10 bases lining up with TRBD1. The CDR3 consists of 16 residues. Germline CDR1 and CDR2: SGHVS and FQNEAQ. The J segment lost 6 bases and the V segment lost 0 bases, leaving 8 bases of the junction unmatched. The CDR3 DNA sequence: TGTGCCAGCAGCTTAGCTGACAGGGGGCTTTTAGCCGAGCAGTACTTC. This codes for CASSLADRGLLAEQYF. The variable domain in full, completed from reference TRBV7-8 and TRBJ2-7, reads GAGVSQSPRYKVAKRGQDVALRCDPISGHVSLFWYQQALGQGPEFLTYFQNEAQLDKSGLPSDRFFAERPEGSVSTLKIQRTQQEDSAVYLCASSLADRGLLAEQYFGPGTRLTVT.

The chain joins TRBV5-1 to TRBJ2-5, with TRBD2 as a possible D gene (5 bases). The CDR3 runs to 14 residues. Germline lookup yields CDR1 SGHRS and CDR2 YFSETQ. Trimming shortened V by 4 bases and J by 1 base, and 11 bases separated the two germline ends. CDR3 loop: CASSRTGSQETQYF. The CDR3, as DNA: TGCGCCAGCAGCCGCACGGGGTCCCAAGAGACCCAGTACTTC.

This clone occurred a few times. The gene calls are TRBV29-1 and TRBJ2-7; D is perhaps TRBD2 (5 bases). The CDR3 extends over 13 amino acids. The germline CDR1 and CDR2 sequences are SQVTM and ANQGSEA. Trimming stripped 4 bases from V and 0 bases from J, with 10 bases between. The CDR3: CSVGISVSYEQYF. Here the CDR3 DNA reads TGCAGCGTTGGAATTAGCGTCTCCTACGAGCAGTACTTC.

V is TRBV15 and J is TRBJ1-2; a possible D gene is TRBD1 (5 bases). The CDR3 is made up of 16 amino acids. V lost 0 bases to trimming and J lost 4 bases, with 15 bases between them. Germline V gives CDR1 LNHNV, CDR2 YYDKDF (reference sequence). CDR3 nucleotide sequence: TGTGCCACCAGCAGAGATCTCTCCAGGGATCCCTATGGCTACACCTTC. The encoded protein is CATSRDLSRDPYGYTF.

This clone was observed a few times. The V gene is TRBV25-1, the J gene TRBJ1-2, with D uncertain. Germline V gene lookup returns CDR1 MGHDK and CDR2 SYGVNS. The CDR3 sequence is 15 residues long. The V end lost 5 bases, the J end lost 8 bases, and 21 bases lay between the germline ends. CDR3 loop: CASSPRWTLGEGYTF. As DNA, the CDR3 is TGTGCCAGCAGTCCCAGGTGGACCCTCGGGGAGGGCTACACCTTC.

This clone was picked up a small number of times. This chain uses TRBV10-3 with TRBJ1-1; 7 nucleotides line up with TRBD1. J lost 3 bases, V lost 9 bases, and 10 bases had no gene match. Germline V gene sequence: CDR1 ENHRY, CDR2 SYGVKD. CDR3 size: 14 residues. In DNA form, the CDR3 reads TGTGCCATTGGCCTAAGTCAGGGGGACACTGAAGCTTTCTTT. Protein sequence: CAIGLSQGDTEAFF.

CDR3 region: CASSVMSGNTGELFF. DNA of the CDR3: TGTGCCAGCAGCGTGATGAGCGGGAACACCGGGGAGCTGTTTTTT. V usage is TRBV9 and J usage is TRBJ2-2; tentative D call: TRBD2 (5 bases). The germline V and J ends were trimmed by 2 bases and 1 base, with 9 bases remaining between them. From germline, CDR1 is SGDLS and CDR2 YYNGEE. This CDR3 spans 15 amino acids.

This sequence joins TRBV4-3 and TRBJ1-1; TRBD1 agrees at 11 bases. The CDR3 has 15 residues. V shed 4 bases, J shed 1 base, and the junction held 2 bases outside the gene matches. CDR1 is LGHNA and CDR2 is YSLEER in the germline V gene. CDR3 sequence reads: CASSPGTGGNTEAFF. The CDR3, as DNA: TGCGCCAGCAGCCCAGGGACAGGGGGGAACACTGAAGCTTTCTTT.

The CDR3 loop reads CASSLVSITDEQFF. The CDR3 region has the DNA TGTGCCAGCAGCTTAGTATCCATAACTGATGAGCAGTTCTTC. The chain carries TRBV7-3 and TRBJ2-1, with D hard to call. This CDR3 comprises 14 residues. Germline lookup yields CDR1 SGHTA and CDR2 FQGTGA. With 2 bases removed from V and 8 bases from J, the gap between germline ends came to 13 bases.

The chain has TRBV4-3 and TRBJ2-3, with a tentative D call TRBD1 (6 bases). The CDR3 loop spans 15 amino acids. Trimming took 1 base from V and 3 from J, leaving 11 bases between them. From germline, CDR1 is LGHNA and CDR2 YSLEER. The CDR3 DNA reads TGCGCCAGCAGCCAAGGGACAGTTCTGACAGATACGCAGTATTTT. Translating it yields CASSQGTVLTDTQYF.

This clone has a handful of counts. The rearrangement uses TRBV5-6 and TRBJ2-4; possible D gene TRBD1, 5 bases. This CDR3 comprises 15 residues. CDR1 and CDR2 from the germline V gene are SGHDT and YYEEEE. The V end was cut by 6 bases, the J end by 1 base, with 14 bases between. The CDR3 region is CASTIISGAKNIQYF. CDR3 nucleotide sequence: TGTGCCAGCACTATAATATCAGGGGCCAAAAACATTCAGTACTTC.

This clone was counted only a few times. The CDR3 here is CASSLAGQPYNEQFF. CDR3 DNA: TGCGCCAGCAGCTTGGCCGGACAGCCCTACAATGAGCAGTTCTTC. The chain is built from TRBV5-1 and TRBJ2-1; possible D gene TRBD1, 6 bases. V shed 0 bases and J shed 2 bases, with 9 bases lying between them. Germline V gene lookup returns CDR1 SGHRS and CDR2 YFSETQ. This CDR3 comprises 15 residues.

The chain links TRBV29-1 to TRBJ1-1, with a tentative D call TRBD1 (5 bases). Looked up from germline, CDR1 is SQVTM and CDR2 is ANQGSEA. V was pared by 3 bases and J by 10 bases, with 12 bases between. The CDR3 is 11 residues long. CDR3 residues: CSVDRSRGAFF. As DNA, the CDR3 is TGCAGCGTTGACCGAAGTAGGGGAGCTTTCTTT.

This clone was seen only a few times. The chain links TRBV7-8 to TRBJ1-4; D is perhaps TRBD1 (6 bases). This CDR3 contains 20 residues. Trimming pared 5 bases from V and 0 bases from J, leaving 25 bases between. Looked up from germline, CDR1 is SGHVS and CDR2 is FQNEAQ. CDR3 region: CASSPHHRALEPATNEKLFF. DNA of the CDR3: TGTGCCAGCAGCCCACACCACAGGGCGCTGGAGCCGGCAACTAATGAAAAACTGTTTTTT.